This entry lists 13 T cell receptor beta chains sequenced from one sample in a study of vaccination effects on CD4 cells after COVID-19. Only in-frame clones appear in the TCRdb table, and some are missing; sequencing was by immunoSEQ multiplex PCR. The sample records about 46,000 clones, around three quarters being singletons. Antigen-specific CD4+ T cells were first expanded with viral peptide pools by the ViraFEST assay and only then sequenced. Scientists isolated CD4+ T cells after a roughly ten-day culture period ended. Participants received two doses of either the BNT162b2 or mRNA-1273 vaccine. These receptors are not linked to any known antigen. The source material was CD4+ T cells from PBMCs cultured with HCoV-OC43 spike peptides, sampled after COVID-19 vaccination. The subset here: HCoV-OC43 spike overlapping peptide pool stimulation. Receptors were obtained from a human donor who received a COVID-19 vaccine.

The chain employs TRBV11-2 and TRBJ2-7; D uncertain. The length of the CDR3 is 15 residues. Germline V lookup: CDR1 SGHAT, CDR2 FQNNGV. V gave up 3 bases and J gave up 0 bases, with 12 bases separating them. The CDR3 sequence: CASSFLRSSSYEQYF. DNA for the CDR3: TGTGCCAGCAGCTTCCTGAGATCTAGCTCCTACGAGCAGTACTTC.

This chain connects TRBV4-2 to TRBJ2-7, with 10 bases matching TRBD1. Looked up from germline, CDR1 is LGHNA and CDR2 is YNFKEQ. The CDR3 spans 16 residues. The V gene end was trimmed by 0 bases and the J gene end by 5 bases; junction bases not matched to a gene: 7. In DNA form, the CDR3 reads TGTGCCAGCAGCCAAGATTTAGGGACAGGGGTTAACGAGCAGTACTTC. It translates to CASSQDLGTGVNEQYF.

The DNA for the CDR3 is TGTGCCAGCAGTGACTCGGGGGAAGTGGGCTATGGCTACACCTTC. Residues: CASSDSGEVGYGYTF. The chain employs TRBV6-4 and TRBJ1-2; D possibly corresponds to TRBD1 (5 bases). CDR3 length: 15 residues. The germline gives CDR1 MRHNA, CDR2 SNTAGT. V was clipped by 0 bases and J by 4 bases, with 12 bases between them.

A single count supports this clone. The chain employs TRBV20-1 and TRBJ2-1, with a tentative D call TRBD2 (6 bases). This CDR3 has 14 amino acids. With 3 bases removed from V and 4 bases from J, the gap between germline ends came to 13 bases. CDR1 DFQATT and CDR2 SNEGSKA come from the germline V gene (reference sequence). CDR3 nucleotides: TGCAGTGCTAGTCCGACTAGTGGTTACAATGAGCAGTTCTTC. This codes for CSASPTSGYNEQFF.

This clone occurred a few times. The chain combines TRBV10-3 with TRBJ1-4, with 10 bases aligning to TRBD1. With V trimmed by 10 bases and J by 3 bases, 14 bases remained unmatched. Germline CDR1 and CDR2: ENHRY and SYGVKD. This CDR3 is 17 amino acids long. CDR3 amino acids: CATAGTGDSGSNEKLFF. In DNA form, the CDR3 reads TGTGCCACCGCCGGGACAGGGGACAGTGGGTCTAATGAAAAACTGTTTTTT.

This chain links TRBV5-1 with TRBJ1-1; unclear D gene. Germline V gives CDR1 SGHRS, CDR2 YFSETQ. Trimming cost V 0 bases and J 0 bases, with 9 bases left between them. The CDR3 runs to 15 residues. The CDR3 protein is CASSLATGLNTEAFF. In nucleotides, the CDR3 is TGCGCCAGCAGCTTGGCCACGGGTCTGAACACTGAAGCTTTCTTT. The full variable domain, rest sourced from reference TRBV5-1 and TRBJ1-1, is KAGVTQTPRYLIKTRGQQVTLSCSPISGHRSVSWYQQTPGQGLQFLFEYFSETQRNKGNFPGRFSGRQFSNSRSEMNVSTLELGDSALYLCASSLATGLNTEAFFGQGTRLTVV.

The chain uses TRBV12-3 or TRBV12-4 and TRBJ1-5; D unresolved. The CDR3 is made up of 13 amino acids. The ends were cut back, 6 bases at V and 0 bases at J, with 6 bases in the middle. The CDR3 bases are TGTGCCAGCAGGATCAATAGCAATCAGCCCCAGCATTTT. The encoded protein is CASRINSNQPQHF.

The chain combines TRBV12-5 with TRBJ2-7, with TRBD1 as a possible D gene (6 bases). Germline V gene data show CDR1 as LGHNT and CDR2 as FRNRAP. The CDR3 spans 14 residues. The ends were cut back, 7 bases at V and 2 bases at J, with 15 bases in the middle. CDR3 in amino acids: CASAVTGTPYEQYF. As DNA, the CDR3 is TGTGCTAGTGCCGTAACAGGGACACCCTACGAGCAGTACTTC.

This sequence joins TRBV11-2 and TRBJ1-3, with no clear D. The CDR3 is 16 amino acids. V shed 5 bases and J shed 2 bases, with 16 bases lying between them. Germline V lookup: CDR1 SGHAT, CDR2 FQNNGV. CDR3 residues: CASSPDPGLAGNTIYF. The CDR3 DNA reads as TGTGCCAGCAGCCCTGACCCCGGGTTGGCTGGAAACACCATATATTTT.

The V call is TRBV7-9, the J call TRBJ2-3, with 9 bases aligning to TRBD2. V was clipped by 1 base and J by 3 bases; unmatched bases: 14. The CDR3 runs to 19 residues. The germline CDR1 and CDR2 sequences are SEHNR and FQNEAQ (reference sequence). Here the CDR3 reads CASSLGGLAGLGRTDTQYF. The CDR3 region has the DNA TGTGCCAGCAGCTTAGGGGGCCTAGCGGGACTGGGCCGGACAGATACGCAGTATTTT.

This clone has only one observation. The J gene is TRBJ1-5, the V gene TRBV19; TRBD1 matches 9 bases. Looked up from germline, CDR1 is LNHDA and CDR2 is SQIVND (reference sequence). The CDR3 has 16 residues. The trim removed 5 bases at V and 0 bases at J, leaving 5 bases unmatched. The chain's CDR3 is CASSGGQGISNQPQHF. In nucleotides, the CDR3 is TGTGCCAGTAGTGGGGGACAGGGAATTAGCAATCAGCCCCAGCATTTT.

V is TRBV2 and J is TRBJ1-1, with D possibly matching TRBD1 (6 bases). There are 14 residues in the CDR3. Germline V lookup: CDR1 SNHLY, CDR2 FYNNEI. Trimming pared 1 base from V and 4 bases from J, leaving 10 bases between. CDR3 in DNA: TGTGCCAGCAGTGAAGGGAGGGGGAGCACTGAAGCTTTCTTT. This encodes CASSEGRGSTEAFF.

V is TRBV18 and J is TRBJ1-3; 9 bases line up with TRBD1. Germline CDR1 and CDR2: KGHSH and LQKENI. Germline trimming cut 6 bases from V and 3 bases from J; bases unmatched to any gene: 9. There are 16 residues in the CDR3. The CDR3 loop reads CASSSGTGKIGNTIYF. The CDR3 coding sequence is TGTGCCAGCTCCTCCGGGACAGGGAAAATTGGAAACACCATATATTTT.